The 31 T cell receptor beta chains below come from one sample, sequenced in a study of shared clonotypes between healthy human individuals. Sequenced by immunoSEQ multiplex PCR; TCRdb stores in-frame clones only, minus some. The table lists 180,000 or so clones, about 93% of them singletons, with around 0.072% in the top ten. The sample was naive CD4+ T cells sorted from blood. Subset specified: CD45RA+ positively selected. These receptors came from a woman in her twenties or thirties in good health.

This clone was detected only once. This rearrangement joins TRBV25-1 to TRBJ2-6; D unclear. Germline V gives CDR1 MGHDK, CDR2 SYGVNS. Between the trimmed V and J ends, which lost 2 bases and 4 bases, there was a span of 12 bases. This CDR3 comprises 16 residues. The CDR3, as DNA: TGTGCCAGCAGTGAAAAAGGCCGGAAAGGGGCCAACGTCCTGACTTTC. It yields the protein CASSEKGRKGANVLTF.

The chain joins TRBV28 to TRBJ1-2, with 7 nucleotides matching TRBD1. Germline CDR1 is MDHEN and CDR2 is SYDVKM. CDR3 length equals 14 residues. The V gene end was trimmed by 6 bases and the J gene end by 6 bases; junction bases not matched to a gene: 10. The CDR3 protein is CASRPTGAGNGYTF. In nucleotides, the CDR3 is TGTGCCAGCAGACCTACAGGGGCAGGTAATGGCTACACCTTC.

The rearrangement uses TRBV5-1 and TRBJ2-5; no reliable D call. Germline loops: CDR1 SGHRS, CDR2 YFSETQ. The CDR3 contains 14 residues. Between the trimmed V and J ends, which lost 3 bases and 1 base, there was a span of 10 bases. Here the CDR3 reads CASSYTRGQETQYF. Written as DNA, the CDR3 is TGCGCCAGCAGCTATACCAGAGGCCAAGAGACCCAGTACTTC.

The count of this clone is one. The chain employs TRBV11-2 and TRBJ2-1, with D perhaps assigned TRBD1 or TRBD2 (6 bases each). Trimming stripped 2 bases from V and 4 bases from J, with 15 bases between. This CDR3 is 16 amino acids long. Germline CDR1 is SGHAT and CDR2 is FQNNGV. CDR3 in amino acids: CASSLRPGAWYNEQFF. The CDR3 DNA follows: TGTGCCAGCAGCTTAAGGCCGGGGGCTTGGTACAATGAGCAGTTCTTC. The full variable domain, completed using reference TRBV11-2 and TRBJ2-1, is EAGVAQSPRYKIIEKRQSVAFWCNPISGHATLYWYQQILGQGPKLLIQFQNNGVVDDSQLPKDRFSAERLKGVDSTLKIQPAKLEDSAVYLCASSLRPGAWYNEQFFGPGTRLTVL.

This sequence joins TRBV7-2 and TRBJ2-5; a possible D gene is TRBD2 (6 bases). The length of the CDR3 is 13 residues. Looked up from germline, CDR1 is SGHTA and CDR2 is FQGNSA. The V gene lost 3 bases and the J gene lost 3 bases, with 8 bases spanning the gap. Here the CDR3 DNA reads TGTGCCAGCAGCTTCGGACTAAAAGAGACCCAGTACTTC. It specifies CASSFGLKETQYF.

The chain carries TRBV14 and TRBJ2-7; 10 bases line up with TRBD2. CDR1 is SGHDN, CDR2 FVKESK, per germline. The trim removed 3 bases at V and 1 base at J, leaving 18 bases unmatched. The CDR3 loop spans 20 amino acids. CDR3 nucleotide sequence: TGTGCCAGCAGCCAGGGGTTGCGGTTGCTAGCGGGAGTACTTTCCTACGAGCAGTACTTC. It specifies CASSQGLRLLAGVLSYEQYF.

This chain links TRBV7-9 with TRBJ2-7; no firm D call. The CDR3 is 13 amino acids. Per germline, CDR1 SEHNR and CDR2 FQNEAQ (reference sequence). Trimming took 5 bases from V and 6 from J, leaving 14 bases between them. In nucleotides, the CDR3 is TGTGCCAGCAGCCCAACGTTCCTGGGCGAGCAGTACTTC. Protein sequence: CASSPTFLGEQYF.

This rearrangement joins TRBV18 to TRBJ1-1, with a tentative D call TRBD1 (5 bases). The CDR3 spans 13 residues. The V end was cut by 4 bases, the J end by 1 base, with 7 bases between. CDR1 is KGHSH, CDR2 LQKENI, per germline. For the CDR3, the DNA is TGTGCCAGCTCACTCGACAGGAACACTGAAGCTTTCTTT. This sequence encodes CASSLDRNTEAFF.

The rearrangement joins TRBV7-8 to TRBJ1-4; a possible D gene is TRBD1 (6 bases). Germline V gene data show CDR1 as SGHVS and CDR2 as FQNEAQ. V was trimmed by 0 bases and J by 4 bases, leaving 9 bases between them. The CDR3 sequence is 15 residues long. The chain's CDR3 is CASSLADRRNEKLFF. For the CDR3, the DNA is TGTGCCAGCAGCTTAGCGGACAGACGTAATGAAAAACTGTTTTTT.

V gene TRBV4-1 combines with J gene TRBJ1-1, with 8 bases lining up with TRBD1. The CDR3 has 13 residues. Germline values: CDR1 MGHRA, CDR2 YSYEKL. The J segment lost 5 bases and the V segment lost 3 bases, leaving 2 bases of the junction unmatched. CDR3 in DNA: TGCGCCAGCAGCCAGACAGGGGAAACTGAAGCTTTCTTT. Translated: CASSQTGETEAFF.

The CDR3, as DNA: TGTGCCAGCAGGTCAACAGGGGGCTCTGGCTACACCTTC. Translating it yields CASRSTGGSGYTF. V gene TRBV27 combines with J gene TRBJ1-2, with TRBD1 matching over 9 bases. The germline V gene encodes CDR1 MNHEY and CDR2 SMNVEV (reference sequence). V lost 6 bases to trimming and J lost 7 bases; unmatched junction nucleotides: 6. The CDR3 is made up of 13 amino acids.

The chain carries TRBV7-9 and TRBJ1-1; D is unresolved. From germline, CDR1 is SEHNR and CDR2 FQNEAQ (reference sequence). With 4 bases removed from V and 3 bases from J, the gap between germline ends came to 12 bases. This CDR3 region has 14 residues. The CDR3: CASSSSQPHTEAFF. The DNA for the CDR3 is TGTGCCAGCAGCTCTTCACAGCCCCACACTGAAGCTTTCTTT.

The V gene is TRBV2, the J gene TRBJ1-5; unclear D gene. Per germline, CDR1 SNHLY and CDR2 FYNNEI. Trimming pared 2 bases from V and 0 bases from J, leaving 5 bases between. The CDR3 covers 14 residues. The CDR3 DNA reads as TGTGCCAGCAGTGAAATGATTAGCAATCAGCCCCAGCATTTT. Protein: CASSEMISNQPQHF.

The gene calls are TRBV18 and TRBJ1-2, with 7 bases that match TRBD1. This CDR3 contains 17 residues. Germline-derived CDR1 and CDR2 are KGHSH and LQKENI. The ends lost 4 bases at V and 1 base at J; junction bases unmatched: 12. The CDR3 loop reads CASSLQKGATLNYGYTF. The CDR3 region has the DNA TGTGCCAGCTCACTACAGAAGGGGGCGACCCTTAACTATGGCTACACCTTC.

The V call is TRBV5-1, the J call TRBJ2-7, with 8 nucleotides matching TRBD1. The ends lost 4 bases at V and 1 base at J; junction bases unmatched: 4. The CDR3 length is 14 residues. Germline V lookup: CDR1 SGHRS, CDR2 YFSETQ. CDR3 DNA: TGCGCCAGCAGCGACAGGGGCGGATCCTACGAGCAGTACTTC. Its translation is CASSDRGGSYEQYF.

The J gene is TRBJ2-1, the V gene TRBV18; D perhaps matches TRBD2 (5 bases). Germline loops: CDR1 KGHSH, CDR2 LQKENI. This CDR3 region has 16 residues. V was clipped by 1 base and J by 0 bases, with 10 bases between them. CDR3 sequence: CASSPRQAGSYNEQFF. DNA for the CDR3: TGTGCCAGCTCACCACGGCAGGCGGGCTCCTACAATGAGCAGTTCTTC.

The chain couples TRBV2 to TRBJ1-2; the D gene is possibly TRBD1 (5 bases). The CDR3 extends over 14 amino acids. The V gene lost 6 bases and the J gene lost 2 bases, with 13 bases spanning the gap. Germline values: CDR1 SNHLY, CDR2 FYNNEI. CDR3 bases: TGTGCCAGCAGGCACGGGGGTATGAACTATGGCTACACCTTC. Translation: CASRHGGMNYGYTF.

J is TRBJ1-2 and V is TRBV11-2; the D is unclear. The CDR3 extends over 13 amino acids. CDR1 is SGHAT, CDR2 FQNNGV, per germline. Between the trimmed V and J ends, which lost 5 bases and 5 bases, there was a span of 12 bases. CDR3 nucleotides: TGTGCCAGCAGCCCGGTTGAGGGTTATGGCTACACCTTC. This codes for CASSPVEGYGYTF.

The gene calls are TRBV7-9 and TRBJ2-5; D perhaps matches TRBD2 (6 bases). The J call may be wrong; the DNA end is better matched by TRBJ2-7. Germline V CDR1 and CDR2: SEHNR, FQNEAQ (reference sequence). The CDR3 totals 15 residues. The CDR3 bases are TGTGCCAGCAGCCCAGCGGGCCTAAGCTCCTACGAGCAGTACTTC. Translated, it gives CASSPAGLSSYEQYF.

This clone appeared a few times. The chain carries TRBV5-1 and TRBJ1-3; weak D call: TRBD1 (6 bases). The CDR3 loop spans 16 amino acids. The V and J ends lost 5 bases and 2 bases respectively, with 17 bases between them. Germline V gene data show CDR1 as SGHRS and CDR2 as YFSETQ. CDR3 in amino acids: CASSWDTLAPGNTIYF. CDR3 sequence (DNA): TGCGCCAGCAGTTGGGACACGTTGGCTCCTGGAAACACCATATATTTT.

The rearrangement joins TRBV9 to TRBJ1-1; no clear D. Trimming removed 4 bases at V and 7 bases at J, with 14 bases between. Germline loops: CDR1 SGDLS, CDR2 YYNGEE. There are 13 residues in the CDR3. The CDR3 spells CASSRPEGGEAFF. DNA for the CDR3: TGTGCCAGCAGCAGACCCGAGGGCGGTGAAGCTTTCTTT.

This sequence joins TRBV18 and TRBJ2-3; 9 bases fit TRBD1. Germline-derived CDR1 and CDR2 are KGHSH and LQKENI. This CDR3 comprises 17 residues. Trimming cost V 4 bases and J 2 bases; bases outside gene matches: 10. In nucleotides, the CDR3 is TGTGCCAGCTCACGAAACAGGGGGCAACTAACCACAGATACGCAGTATTTT. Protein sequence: CASSRNRGQLTTDTQYF. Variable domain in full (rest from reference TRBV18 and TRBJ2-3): NAGVMQNPRHLVRRRGQEARLRCSPMKGHSHVYWYRQLPEEGLKFMVYLQKENIIDESGMPKERFSAEFPKEGPSILRIQQVVRGDSAAYFCASSRNRGQLTTDTQYFGPGTRLTVL.

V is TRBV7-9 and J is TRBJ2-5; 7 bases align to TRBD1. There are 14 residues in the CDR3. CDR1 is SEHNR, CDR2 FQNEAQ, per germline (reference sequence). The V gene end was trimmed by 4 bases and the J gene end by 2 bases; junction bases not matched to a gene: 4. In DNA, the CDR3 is TGTGCCAGCAGCTATGACAGGGCACAAGAGACCCAGTACTTC. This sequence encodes CASSYDRAQETQYF.

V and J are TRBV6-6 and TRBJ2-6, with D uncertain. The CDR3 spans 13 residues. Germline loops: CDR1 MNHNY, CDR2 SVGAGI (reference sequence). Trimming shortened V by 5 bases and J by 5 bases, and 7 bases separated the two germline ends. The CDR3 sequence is CASSPNRANVLTF. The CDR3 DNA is TGTGCCAGCAGTCCCAACAGGGCCAACGTCCTGACTTTC.

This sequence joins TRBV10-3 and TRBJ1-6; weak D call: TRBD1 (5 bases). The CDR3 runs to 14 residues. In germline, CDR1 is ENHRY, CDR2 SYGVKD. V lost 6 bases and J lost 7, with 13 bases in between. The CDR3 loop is CAIRAGQRNSPLHF. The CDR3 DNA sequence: TGTGCCATCAGGGCAGGGCAAAGGAATTCACCCCTCCACTTT.

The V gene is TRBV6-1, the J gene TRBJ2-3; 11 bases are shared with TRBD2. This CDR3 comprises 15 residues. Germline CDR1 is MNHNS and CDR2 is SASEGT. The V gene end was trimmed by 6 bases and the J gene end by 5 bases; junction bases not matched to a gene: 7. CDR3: CASRMTSGTLDTQYF. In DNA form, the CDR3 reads TGTGCCAGCAGGATGACTAGCGGGACTCTAGATACGCAGTATTTT.

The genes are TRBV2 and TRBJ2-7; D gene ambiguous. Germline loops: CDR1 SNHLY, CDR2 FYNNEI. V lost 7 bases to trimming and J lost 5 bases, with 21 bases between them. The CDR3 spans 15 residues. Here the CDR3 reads CASNPGRPSPHEQYF. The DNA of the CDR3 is TGTGCCAGCAATCCGGGCAGACCGTCCCCTCACGAGCAGTACTTC.

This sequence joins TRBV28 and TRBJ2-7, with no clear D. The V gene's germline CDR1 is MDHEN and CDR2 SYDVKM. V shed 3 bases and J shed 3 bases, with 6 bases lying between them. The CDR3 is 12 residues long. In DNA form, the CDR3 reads TGTGCCAGCAGTTTTGGGGACTACGAGCAGTACTTC. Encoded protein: CASSFGDYEQYF.

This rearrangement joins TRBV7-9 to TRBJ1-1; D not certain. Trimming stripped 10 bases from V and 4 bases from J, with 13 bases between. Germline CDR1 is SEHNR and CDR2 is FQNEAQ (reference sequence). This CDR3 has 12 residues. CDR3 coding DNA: TGTGCCACCCAGTTGATTCCCACTGAAGCTTTCTTT. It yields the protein CATQLIPTEAFF.

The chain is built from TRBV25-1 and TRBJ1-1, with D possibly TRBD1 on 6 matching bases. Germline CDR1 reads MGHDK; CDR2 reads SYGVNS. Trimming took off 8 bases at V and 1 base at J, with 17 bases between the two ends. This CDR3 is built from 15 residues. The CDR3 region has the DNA TGTGCCAGCCGCCCCTCTATGGGGGCGAACACTGAAGCTTTCTTT. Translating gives CASRPSMGANTEAFF.

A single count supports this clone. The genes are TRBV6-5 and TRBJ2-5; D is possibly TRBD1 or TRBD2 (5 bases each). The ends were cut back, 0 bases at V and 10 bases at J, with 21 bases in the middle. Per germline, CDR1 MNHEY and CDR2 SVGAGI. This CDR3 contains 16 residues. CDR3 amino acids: CASSYSRTNTLRGQYF. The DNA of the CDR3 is TGTGCCAGCAGTTACTCGAGAACCAACACTCTGAGGGGCCAGTACTTC.